Here is one TCR beta chain with its context. The antigen is undetermined. This entry comes from a study of T cell repertoires in cytomegalovirus infection. Study-level information: Based on public TCR beta signatures, there were indications of CMV infection and of a matching HLA type.

TCRdb called the reads again in MiXCR, with one record for every CDR3 protein. The sample includes 650,000 to 850,000 distinct CDR3 sequences, almost 30% of them seen just once. The origin of this receptor is a human donor in good health (CMV status not recorded). Some clones in this sample may be carry-over from other donors' samples. Sequencing used cultured CD8+ T cells from PBMCs, obtained from culture after CMV antigen stimulation.

The CDR3 loop reads CASGLRCNTEAFF. CDR3 DNA sequence: TGTGCCAGCGGACTCCGGTGTAACACTGAAGCTTTCTTT. The chain uses TRBV6-5 and TRBJ1-1; D is uncertain. The CDR3 extends over 13 amino acids. Trimming took off 8 bases at V and 2 bases at J, with 12 bases between the two ends. Germline V gene sequence: CDR1 MNHEY, CDR2 SVGAGI.